This T cell receptor beta chain was identified during a study of shared clonotypes between healthy human individuals. Details on this clone: Its antigen is as yet unknown.

The material for each subset, its genomic DNA, was split evenly across several immunoSEQ plates. Sequencing was performed with immunoSEQ multiplex PCR; in TCRdb, only in-frame clones are kept and a portion is missing. The sample has some 510,000 clones; 79% are singletons. Study outcomes and limitations: Only blood was sampled; tissue repertoires likely differ.

Germline V gives CDR1 ENHRY, CDR2 SYGVKD. V was shortened by 2 bases and J by 0 bases, with 8 bases between the two germline ends. CDR3 length equals 14 residues. The rearrangement uses TRBV10-3 and TRBJ2-7; weak D call: TRBD1 (5 bases). Sequenced input: PBMCs. This TCR was sampled from a woman aged 40-49 years in good health. Some clones in this sample may be carry-over from other donors' samples. DNA of the CDR3: TGTGCCATCAGTGAGGTTCAGGGCTCCTACGAGCAGTACTTC. Translating it yields CAISEVQGSYEQYF.